The rows below give T cell receptor beta chains drawn from one sample of a study of graft-versus-host responses after intestinal transplantation. The method was immunoSEQ multiplex PCR; TCRdb's version includes in-frame clones alone and lacks a portion of them. The sample has 35,000 to 50,000 clones; over 90% are singletons. The antigens for these receptors are not known. The material was unstimulated CD8+ T cells sorted from spleen or lymph node cells, obtained before transplant. These receptors came from a human donor who was the organ donor for an intestinal transplant. Both conserved end residues are part of each CDR3. A D gene is named only where the DNA matches it firmly. Not every row has a clone size; where given, it reads once, few, many or a size class.

CDR3 length,J gene,V gene,D gene,clone size,CDR3 protein,CDR3 DNA
16,TRBJ2-7,TRBV6-6,TRBD1,.,CASSSLGQGAHYEQYF,TGTGCCAGCAGTTCTCTCGGACAGGGGGCGCACTACGAGCAGTACTTC
13,TRBJ2-5,TRBV10-2,TRBD2,.,CASTAGGQGTQYF,TGCGCCAGCACGGCGGGGGGGCAGGGGACCCAGTACTTC
16,TRBJ1-4,TRBV4-2,TRBD1,.,CASSHLDRAANEKLFF,TGTGCCAGCAGCCACCTTGACAGGGCGGCTAATGAAAAACTGTTTTTT
16,TRBJ2-7,TRBV6-6,TRBD2,.,CASSGLAGGPGYEQYF,TGTGCCAGCAGCGGACTAGCGGGAGGGCCTGGCTACGAGCAGTACTTC
15,TRBJ2-1,TRBV6-5,TRBD2,.,CASSYSTSGSNEQFF,TGTGCCAGCAGTTACTCGACTAGCGGGAGCAATGAGCAGTTCTTC
15,TRBJ2-7,TRBV28,.,once,CASSLDLTGKDEQYF,TGTGCCAGCAGTCTTGATCTTACGGGCAAAGACGAGCAGTACTTC
16,TRBJ2-1,TRBV6-5,TRBD2,once,CASSYGAGARYNEQFF,TGTGCCAGCAGTTACGGGGCGGGAGCTCGCTACAATGAGCAGTTCTTC
15,TRBJ2-7,TRBV19,.,.,CASSIVAGLSYEQYF,TGTGCCAGTAGTATAGTTGCAGGCCTATCCTACGAGCAGTACTTC
18,TRBJ1-4,TRBV7-9,TRBD1,.,CASSPGTGQSATNEKLFF,TGTGCCAGCAGCCCTGGGACAGGGCAATCCGCAACTAATGAAAAACTGTTTTTT
15,TRBJ1-3,TRBV9,.,.,CASSVAGESYNTIYF,TGTGCCAGCAGCGTAGCAGGAGAATCCTACAACACCATATATTTT
17,TRBJ2-3,TRBV14,TRBD1,.,CASSRFGQGARADTQYF,TGTGCCAGCAGCCGCTTCGGCCAGGGGGCGCGGGCAGATACGCAGTATTTT
12,TRBJ1-1,TRBV29-1,.,.,CSVEVGRFEAFF,TGCAGCGTTGAAGTAGGCAGGTTTGAAGCTTTCTTT
13,TRBJ1-3,TRBV5-4,.,few,CASSPGSGNTIYF,TGTGCCAGCAGCCCTGGGAGTGGAAACACCATATATTTT
17,TRBJ1-4,TRBV19,TRBD1,.,CASSIRDREVQNEKLFF,TGTGCCAGTAGTATACGGGACAGGGAAGTTCAGAATGAAAAACTGTTTTTT
16,TRBJ2-7,TRBV6-5,TRBD2,.,CASSYSKASGGYEQYF,TGTGCCAGCAGTTACTCGAAGGCTAGCGGAGGCTACGAGCAGTACTTC
15,TRBJ2-7,TRBV4-3,TRBD2,few,CASSQGLADYYEQYF,TGCGCCAGCAGCCAGGGTCTAGCGGATTACTACGAGCAGTACTTC
16,TRBJ2-1,TRBV27,TRBD1,.,CASSDLRDRVDNEQFF,TGTGCCAGCAGCGATCTTCGGGACAGGGTAGACAATGAGCAGTTCTTC
16,TRBJ2-1,TRBV27,TRBD2,.,CASSLSGTREYNEQFF,TGTGCCAGCAGTTTATCAGGGACTAGAGAGTACAATGAGCAGTTCTTC
15,TRBJ1-1,TRBV4-3,TRBD1,.,CASSQGTGMNTEAFF,TGCGCCAGCAGCCAAGGGACAGGGATGAACACTGAAGCTTTCTTT
15,TRBJ2-3,TRBV5-8,.,.,CASSLYQGSTDTQYF,TGTGCCAGCAGCTTGTATCAGGGAAGCACAGATACGCAGTATTTT
15,TRBJ1-5,TRBV19,TRBD1,.,CASSTGTGPHQPQHF,TGTGCCAGTAGTACAGGGACAGGGCCCCACCAGCCCCAGCATTTT
13,TRBJ2-7,TRBV27,.,.,CASSNRWPTGQYF,TGTGCCAGCAGTAACCGGTGGCCCACGGGGCAGTACTTC
13,TRBJ2-3,TRBV7-2,.,.,CASSPGTTDTQYF,TGTGCCAGCAGCCCCGGGACCACAGATACGCAGTATTTT
15,TRBJ2-1,TRBV4-2,TRBD2,.,CASSPTSGRANEQFF,TGTGCCAGCAGCCCGACTAGCGGGAGGGCCAATGAGCAGTTCTTC
16,TRBJ2-7,TRBV4-3,TRBD2,.,CASSQDASSGYYEQYF,TGCGCCAGCAGCCAAGATGCGTCTAGCGGGTACTACGAGCAGTACTTC
15,TRBJ2-1,TRBV7-9,.,.,CASTRALSSYNEQFF,TGTGCCAGCACCAGAGCCCTAAGCTCCTACAATGAGCAGTTCTTC
14,TRBJ2-7,TRBV15,.,.,CATSRDKGNYEQYF,TGTGCCACCAGCAGAGATAAGGGAAATTACGAGCAGTACTTC
17,TRBJ2-6,TRBV10-3,.,.,CAIRNRDFSSGANVLTF,TGTGCCATCAGAAACAGGGATTTCAGCTCTGGGGCCAACGTCCTGACTTTC
12,TRBJ2-7,TRBV27,TRBD1,.,CASSWTGYEQYF,TGTGCCAGCAGTTGGACAGGCTACGAGCAGTACTTC
13,TRBJ2-1,TRBV5-1,.,.,CASFPSMNNEQFF,TGCGCCAGCTTCCCTAGCATGAACAATGAGCAGTTCTTC
17,TRBJ2-5,TRBV16,TRBD1,.,CASSHGVATGGQETQYF,TGTGCCAGCAGCCATGGAGTCGCGACAGGGGGACAAGAGACCCAGTACTTC
13,TRBJ2-1,TRBV15,.,.,CATSRARYNEQFF,TGTGCCACCAGCAGAGCCCGGTACAATGAGCAGTTCTTC
15,TRBJ1-5,TRBV6-1,.,once,CASSEGGQGPWPQHF,TGTGCCAGCAGTGAAGGGGGGCAGGGTCCTTGGCCCCAGCATTTT
15,TRBJ2-1,TRBV6-5,TRBD2,.,CASSLRLAGPNEQFF,TGTGCCAGCAGCCTTCGCCTAGCGGGCCCCAATGAGCAGTTCTTC
15,TRBJ2-7,TRBV7-6,TRBD2,.,CASSLVGGGFYEQYF,TGTGCCAGCAGCTTAGTCGGCGGGGGGTTCTACGAGCAGTACTTC
13,TRBJ2-4,TRBV30,TRBD2,.,CAWSDLAENIQYF,TGTGCCTGGAGTGATCTAGCGGAAAACATTCAGTACTTC
16,TRBJ2-1,TRBV18,.,.,CASSLGRVPSYNEQFF,TGTGCCAGCTCTCTTGGACGAGTCCCATCCTACAATGAGCAGTTCTTC
14,TRBJ2-7,TRBV7-2,.,.,CASNPSGPPREQYF,TGTGCCAGCAACCCATCGGGGCCCCCCCGAGAGCAGTACTTC
15,TRBJ1-1,TRBV7-9,.,.,CASSAPRELDTEAFF,TGTGCCAGCAGCGCGCCCAGGGAGCTGGACACTGAAGCTTTCTTT
15,TRBJ2-7,TRBV27,.,.,CASSLHLGGRVEQYF,TGTGCCAGCAGTCTCCACCTGGGAGGTCGGGTCGAGCAGTACTTC
16,TRBJ2-1,TRBV5-1,TRBD2,.,CASSLRREGPYNEQFF,TGCGCCAGCAGCTTGCGGCGGGAGGGCCCCTACAATGAGCAGTTCTTC
14,TRBJ2-7,TRBV11-2,.,.,CASSFLVTVTEQYF,TGTGCCAGCAGCTTTCTCGTGACAGTTACCGAGCAGTACTTC
17,TRBJ2-3,TRBV28,.,.,CASSLTREVELTDTQYF,TGTGCCAGCAGTTTAACGAGGGAGGTGGAATTAACAGATACGCAGTATTTT
16,TRBJ2-7,TRBV4-1,.,.,CASSQAPGPTAYEQYF,TGCGCCAGCAGCCAAGCCCCCGGACCGACTGCCTACGAGCAGTACTTC
15,TRBJ2-1,TRBV27,.,.,CASSPTASPYNEQFF,TGTGCCAGCAGTCCCACAGCATCGCCCTACAATGAGCAGTTCTTC
14,TRBJ2-5,TRBV7-2,.,.,CASSSQGFAETQYF,TGTGCCAGCAGCTCCCAGGGGTTTGCGGAGACCCAGTACTTC
15,TRBJ2-7,TRBV19,TRBD1,.,CASSWDRGSSYEQYF,TGTGCCAGTAGTTGGGACAGGGGGAGCTCCTACGAGCAGTACTTC
15,TRBJ2-2,TRBV27,.,.,CASSFRDGITGELFF,TGTGCCAGCAGTTTCCGGGACGGAATCACCGGGGAGCTGTTTTTT
13,TRBJ2-7,TRBV9,.,.,CASSPTLSYEQYF,TGTGCCAGCAGCCCCACCCTCTCCTACGAGCAGTACTTC
16,TRBJ1-2,TRBV4-2,.,.,CASSQDGTPSGRGYTF,TGTGCCAGCAGCCAAGACGGGACCCCGAGTGGACGCGGCTACACCTTC
16,TRBJ2-1,TRBV27,.,.,CASSPFGGGLGNEQFF,TGTGCCAGCAGCCCTTTTGGCGGTGGACTCGGAAATGAGCAGTTCTTC
14,TRBJ2-7,TRBV9,.,.,CASSVADTSYEQYF,TGTGCCAGCAGCGTAGCAGACACCTCCTACGAGCAGTACTTC